Below are 20 T cell receptor beta chains sequenced from a single sample in a study of blood T cell repertoires in COVID-19. The assay was immunoSEQ multiplex PCR, and TCRdb's table has in-frame clones only and misses some. This table has 280,000 or so clones, 70% to 90% appearing once. The material sequenced was peripheral blood. All receptors derive from a woman aged 25 to 45 who had recovered from COVID-19.

The CDR3 spells CASSPVETQYF. CDR3 nucleotide sequence: TGTGCCAGCAGTCCGGTGGAGACCCAGTACTTC. The V call is TRBV7-6, the J call TRBJ2-5; D not resolved. CDR3 length: 11 residues. Germline-derived CDR1 and CDR2 are SGHVS and FNYEAQ. The V gene lost 6 bases and the J gene lost 5 bases, with 7 bases spanning the gap.

The rearrangement uses TRBV21-1 and TRBJ1-4; the listed D gene, TRBD1, was not tested against the DNA. TRBV21-1 is classified as a pseudogene. The CDR3 contains 17 residues. CDR3 DNA: TGTGCCAGCAGCCCAATCCCAGGGGGCGAGGGTGGTGAAAAACTGTTTTTT. This codes for CASSPIPGGEGGEKLFF.

The chain has TRBV5-1 and TRBJ2-1; 9 bases line up with TRBD1. Trimming cost V 4 bases and J 7 bases; bases outside gene matches: 6. The germline CDR1 and CDR2 sequences are SGHRS and YFSETQ. This CDR3 comprises 14 residues. CDR3 bases: TGCGCCAGCAGCACCGGACAGGGGTATAATGAGCAGTTCTTC. This codes for CASSTGQGYNEQFF.

The chain couples TRBV7-6 to TRBJ2-5; TRBD1 aligns across 7 bases. CDR1 is SGHVS and CDR2 is FNYEAQ in the germline V gene. The CDR3 covers 14 residues. Trimming at V came to 4 bases and at J to 2 bases, leaving 4 bases not matched to a gene. The CDR3 is CASSSRTGQETQYF. DNA of the CDR3: TGTGCCAGCAGCTCGAGGACAGGACAAGAGACCCAGTACTTC. Using reference TRBV7-6 and TRBJ2-5 for the parts outside the CDR3, the full variable domain is GAGVSQSPRYKVTKRGQDVALRCDPISGHVSLYWYRQALGQGPEFLTYFNYEAQQDKSGLPNDRFSAERPEGSISTLTIQRTEQRDSAMYRCASSSRTGQETQYFGPGTRLLVL.

This clone has more than one count but fewer than ten. CDR3 loop: CASRKAGGGHNEQFF. The CDR3 bases are TGTGCCAGCAGGAAAGCAGGGGGCGGCCACAATGAGCAGTTCTTC. This chain joins TRBV28 and TRBJ2-1; 8 bases are shared with TRBD1. V was clipped by 6 bases and J by 5 bases; unmatched bases: 9. The germline V gene encodes CDR1 MDHEN and CDR2 SYDVKM. This CDR3 region has 15 residues. Based on the CDR3 plus reference TRBV28 and TRBJ2-1, the full variable domain is DVKVTQSSRYLVKRTGEKVFLECVQDMDHENMFWYRQDPGLGLRLIYFSYDVKMKEKGDIPEGYSVSREKKERFSLILESASTNQTSMYLCASRKAGGGHNEQFFGPGTRLTVL.

This chain links TRBV9 with TRBJ2-3; the D gene is possibly TRBD1 (6 bases). This CDR3 spans 18 amino acids. The germline V gene encodes CDR1 SGDLS and CDR2 YYNGEE. V shed 7 bases and J shed 1 base, with 25 bases lying between them. The CDR3 loop is CASPTPIQGFFGTDTQYF. The CDR3 region has the DNA TGTGCCAGCCCGACTCCGATACAGGGATTTTTTGGCACAGATACGCAGTATTTT.

The J gene is TRBJ2-5, the V gene TRBV12-5; a possible D gene is TRBD1 (6 bases). The CDR3 is 12 amino acids. CDR1 and CDR2 (germline): LGHNT, FRNRAP. V was clipped by 4 bases and J by 4 bases, with 7 bases between them. DNA of the CDR3: TGTGCTAGTGGTTCGACAGGAGAGACCCAGTACTTC. Protein product: CASGSTGETQYF.

The chain employs TRBV9 and TRBJ2-3; TRBD1 might be the D (6 bases). V was trimmed by 2 bases and J by 6 bases, leaving 10 bases between them. The CDR3 is 13 residues long. Looked up from germline, CDR1 is SGDLS and CDR2 is YYNGEE. As DNA, the CDR3 is TGTGCCAGCAGCGTCTCAGGGGAGGATACGCAGTATTTT. It is translated as CASSVSGEDTQYF.

This sequence joins TRBV19 and TRBJ2-7; weak D call: TRBD2 (6 bases). The V end lost 3 bases, the J end lost 6 bases, and 12 bases lay between the germline ends. CDR1 and CDR2 from the germline V gene are LNHDA and SQIVND (reference sequence). CDR3 length equals 13 residues. CDR3 protein: CASSMAGFGEQYF. For the CDR3, the DNA is TGTGCCAGTAGTATGGCGGGGTTTGGCGAGCAGTACTTC.

This clone was detected once. The rearrangement uses TRBV2 and TRBJ2-2, with 8 bases matching TRBD1. CDR3 length: 16 residues. V was clipped by 3 bases and J by 4 bases; unmatched bases: 7. CDR1 and CDR2 from the germline V gene are SNHLY and FYNNEI. Here the CDR3 reads CASSEWQGAFTGELFF. The CDR3 DNA follows: TGTGCCAGCAGTGAGTGGCAGGGGGCATTCACCGGGGAGCTGTTTTTT.

The chain combines TRBV27 with TRBJ2-5; TRBD2 matches at 9 bases. Trimming took 2 bases from V and 3 from J; bases not matched to a gene: 1. The CDR3 has 14 residues. The germline CDR1 and CDR2 sequences are MNHEY and SMNVEV (reference sequence). CDR3 region: CASSLVAGEETQYF. Here the CDR3 DNA reads TGTGCCAGCAGTTTAGTAGCGGGAGAAGAGACCCAGTACTTC.

This clone was seen more than once but under ten times. The chain links TRBV7-8 to TRBJ1-6; 7 bases are shared with TRBD1. V dropped 5 bases and J dropped 8; count of bases not matched to a gene: 6. The CDR3 spans 14 residues. The V gene's germline CDR1 is SGHVS and CDR2 FQNEAQ. The CDR3 DNA follows: TGTGCCAGCAGCATAGGACAGGAGGATTCACCCCTCCACTTT. Translating gives CASSIGQEDSPLHF.

The J gene is TRBJ2-1, the V gene TRBV5-1; the match to TRBD2 covers 10 bases. This CDR3 contains 16 residues. V shed 5 bases, J shed 5 bases, and the junction held 10 bases outside the gene matches. Germline lookup yields CDR1 SGHRS and CDR2 YFSETQ. This CDR3 reads CASRDPSGSINNEQFF. The CDR3 nucleotides read TGCGCCAGCAGGGATCCTAGCGGGAGCATCAACAATGAGCAGTTCTTC.

The chain combines TRBV19 with TRBJ1-1; D possibly corresponds to TRBD1 (6 bases). CDR3 length equals 16 residues. CDR1 LNHDA and CDR2 SQIVND come from the germline V gene (reference sequence). Trimming removed 6 bases from V and 1 base from J, with 18 bases in between. The CDR3 sequence is CASSALLGASNTEAFF. The CDR3 nucleotides read TGTGCCAGTAGCGCCCTCTTGGGGGCGTCGAACACTGAAGCTTTCTTT.

V is TRBV7-2 and J is TRBJ2-7, with a weak D call TRBD1 (6 bases). Germline CDR1 reads SGHTA; CDR2 reads FQGNSA. Trimming left V 2 bases short and J 2 bases short, with 10 bases between. The CDR3 consists of 14 residues. Here the CDR3 DNA reads TGTGCCAGCAGCTTAAATCAGGGGCCCTACGAGCAGTACTTC. Its translation: CASSLNQGPYEQYF.

The chain employs TRBV3-1 (or the pseudogene TRBV3-2) and TRBJ1-2; D might be TRBD1 (5 bases). The germline V and J ends were trimmed by 5 bases and 8 bases, with 21 bases remaining between them. There are 15 residues in the CDR3. The germline gives CDR1 LGHDT, CDR2 YNNKEL (reference sequence). CDR3 sequence (DNA): TGTGCCAGCAGCTCCCGACTATGGAGGGGTTGGGGCTACACCTTC. The encoded protein is CASSSRLWRGWGYTF.

The J gene is TRBJ2-5, the V gene TRBV2; 10 bases are a match to TRBD1. CDR1 and CDR2 (germline): SNHLY, FYNNEI. The V segment lost 6 bases and the J segment 3 bases; nucleotides outside the gene matches: 4. This CDR3 is built from 14 residues. The chain's CDR3 is CASRGQGREETQYF. The CDR3 DNA sequence: TGTGCCAGCAGGGGACAGGGGAGGGAAGAGACCCAGTACTTC.

This rearrangement joins TRBV27 to TRBJ1-5; no clear D. The CDR3 totals 15 residues. Germline values: CDR1 MNHEY, CDR2 SMNVEV (reference sequence). Trimming removed 5 bases from V and 8 bases from J, with 19 bases in between. The CDR3 nucleotides are TGTGCCAGCAGTACGGGAATAAGTCCCGGGGAGCCCCAGCATTTT. Amino acids: CASSTGISPGEPQHF.

The rearrangement uses TRBV15 and TRBJ2-1; TRBD2 matches at 12 bases. The CDR3 extends over 15 amino acids. With 1 base clipped from V and 8 bases from J, the junction kept 3 bases outside the gene matches. In germline, CDR1 is LNHNV, CDR2 YYDKDF (reference sequence). The CDR3 region is CATSRGLAGGDEQFF. The CDR3 DNA sequence: TGTGCCACCAGCAGAGGGCTAGCGGGGGGGGATGAGCAGTTCTTC.

The V call is TRBV7-2, the J call TRBJ1-5; tentative D call: TRBD1 (6 bases). The CDR3 contains 15 residues. In germline, CDR1 is SGHTA, CDR2 FQGNSA. The V end lost 2 bases, the J end lost 3 bases, and 11 bases lay between the germline ends. Here the CDR3 reads CASSLTTGANQPQHF. The CDR3, as DNA: TGTGCCAGCAGCTTAACGACAGGCGCCAATCAGCCCCAGCATTTT.